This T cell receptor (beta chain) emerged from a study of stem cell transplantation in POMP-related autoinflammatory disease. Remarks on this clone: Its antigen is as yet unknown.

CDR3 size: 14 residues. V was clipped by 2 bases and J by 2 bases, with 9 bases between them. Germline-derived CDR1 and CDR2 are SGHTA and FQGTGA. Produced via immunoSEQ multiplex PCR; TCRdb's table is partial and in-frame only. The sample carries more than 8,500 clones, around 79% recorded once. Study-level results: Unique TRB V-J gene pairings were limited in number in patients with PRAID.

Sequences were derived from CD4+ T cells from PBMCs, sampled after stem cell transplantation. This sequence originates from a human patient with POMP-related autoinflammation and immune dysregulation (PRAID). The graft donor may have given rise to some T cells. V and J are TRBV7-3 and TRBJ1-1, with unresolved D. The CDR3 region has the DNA TGTGCCAGCAGCTTATCCTCGTCCAACACTGAAGCTTTCTTT. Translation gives CASSLSSSNTEAFF. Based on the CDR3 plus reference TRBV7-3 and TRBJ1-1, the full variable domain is GAGVSQTPSNKVTEKGKYVELRCDPISGHTALYWYRQSLGQGPEFLIYFQGTGAADDSGLPNDRFFAVRPEGSVSTLKIQRTERGDSAVYLCASSLSSSNTEAFFGQGTRLTVV.